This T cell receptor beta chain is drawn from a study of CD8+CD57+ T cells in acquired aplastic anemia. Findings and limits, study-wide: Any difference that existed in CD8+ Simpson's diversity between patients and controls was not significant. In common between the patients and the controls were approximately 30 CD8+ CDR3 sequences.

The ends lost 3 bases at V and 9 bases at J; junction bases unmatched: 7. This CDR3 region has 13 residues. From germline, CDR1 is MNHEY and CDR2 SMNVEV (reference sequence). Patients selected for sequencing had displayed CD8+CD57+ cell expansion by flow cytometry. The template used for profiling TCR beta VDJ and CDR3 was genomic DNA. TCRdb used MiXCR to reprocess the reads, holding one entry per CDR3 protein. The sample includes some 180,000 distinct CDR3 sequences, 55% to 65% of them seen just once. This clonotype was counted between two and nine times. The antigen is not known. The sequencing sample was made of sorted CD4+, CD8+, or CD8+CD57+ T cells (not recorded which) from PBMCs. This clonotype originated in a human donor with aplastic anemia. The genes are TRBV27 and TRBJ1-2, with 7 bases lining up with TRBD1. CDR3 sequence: CASSLNRGGSYTF. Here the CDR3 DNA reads TGTGCCAGCAGTTTGAACAGGGGAGGAAGCTACACCTTC.